This T cell receptor (beta chain) comes out of a study of blood T cell repertoires in COVID-19. Study information: Acute and convalescent COVID-19 samples came from the United States, Italy and Spain. PBMCs, B-cell-depleted T cells, or T cells provided the cDNA or gDNA that made up the material.

The CDR3 has 16 amino acids. After removal of 3 bases from V and 3 bases from J, the junction contained 7 bases not matched to a gene. Germline V lookup: CDR1 LNHDA, CDR2 SQIVND (reference sequence). Profiled with immunoSEQ multiplex PCR; TCRdb holds only in-frame clones, not every one. The sample carries roughly 140,000 clones, approximately 83% recorded once. V gene TRBV19 combines with J gene TRBJ2-4, with 8 bases aligning to TRBD1. The sequence came from a woman in her sixties with COVID-19, enrolled during active disease. What was sequenced was peripheral blood. DNA of the CDR3: TGTGCCAGTAGTATCGTGACAGGGGTGGTCAAAAACATTCAGTACTTC. Its protein product is CASSIVTGVVKNIQYF.